This passage covers 31 T cell receptor gamma chains from one sample sequenced in a study of gamma delta lymphoproliferative disorders and STAT genes. TCRdb re-processed the multiplex PCR reads using CATT. The sample carries about 1,300 gamma-chain clones, less than 9.5% recorded once. Genomic DNA from isolated PBMCs served as the sequencing template. Material for sequencing was blood. These receptors all come from a human donor with gamma-delta T-cell large granular lymphocyte leukemia.

This clone is deemed medium-sized. The translated DNA and TCRdb's protein are not identical at residue 7; the protein here was translated from the DNA. This rearrangement joins TRGV10 to TRGJ1 or TRGJ2. As TCRdb names no J gene, one was assigned here on the basis of a DNA match to germline. TRGV10 is recorded as an ORF, its role being uncertain. The CDR3 has 12 amino acids. After removal of 8 bases from V and 2 bases from J, the junction contained 4 bases not matched to a gene. The CDR3 nucleotides read TGTGCTGCGTGGGATTATTATTATAAGAAACTCTTT. Amino acid sequence: CAAWDYYYKKLF.

This clone is large (0.1 to 1%). The chain combines TRGV9 with TRGJ1 or TRGJ2. TCRdb offers no J gene call, so here the DNA was matched to germline to obtain one. V dropped 0 bases and J dropped 4; count of bases not matched to a gene: 3. This CDR3 region has 13 residues. Germline-derived CDR1 and CDR2 are GITISATS and ISYDGTV (reference sequence). The CDR3 loop reads CALWEVEYYKKLF. The CDR3 DNA follows: TGTGCCTTGTGGGAGGTGGAGTATTATAAGAAACTCTTT.

In its sample, this clone was seen once. Because the CDR3's place on the DNA is in doubt, the DNA is left out and the CDR3 is given as listed by TCRdb. The V gene was identified as TRGV11, while no J gene was called. TRGV11 is placed among ORFs of uncertain function. The CDR3 contains 16 residues when both ends are counted. The CDR3 is CTTVPVGLDTGWFKIF.

By sample fraction, this clone is large. At the DNA level, this CDR3 is encoded by other sequences in the same sample as well. V usage is TRGV9 and J usage is TRGJ1 or TRGJ2. Assignment of the J gene here rests on matching the DNA to germline, because TCRdb gives none. Trimming cost V 0 bases and J 9 bases; bases outside gene matches: 2. Looked up from germline, CDR1 is GITISATS and CDR2 is ISYDGTV (reference sequence). The CDR3 has 11 amino acids. This chain's CDR3 is CALWEVGKKLF. CDR3 DNA: TGTGCCTTGTGGGAGGTGGGTAAGAAACTCTTT.

The table lists this clone with a few counts. Just one base apart from a much larger clone, this may be a read error. This CDR3 is also generated by other DNA sequences in the sample. This sequence joins TRGV3 and TRGJP2. In the absence of a J gene in TCRdb, the DNA was matched to germline to assign it here. Germline CDR1 reads VTNTFY; CDR2 reads YDVSTARD (reference sequence). Trimming removed 0 bases from V and 8 bases from J; junction bases left unmatched: 3. This CDR3 has 13 amino acids. The DNA of the CDR3 is TGTGCCACCTGGGACAGGGCAGATTGGATCAAGACGTTT. It is translated as CATWDRADWIKTF.

The CDR3 region has the DNA TGTGCCACCTGGGACGGGCCGATTTTTTTGCGACATTATAAGAAACTCTTT. Amino acid sequence: CATWDGPIFLRHYKKLF. V and J are TRGV2 and TRGJ1 or TRGJ2. The J gene, not given by TCRdb, was assigned here from a germline match of the nucleotide sequence. Germline V gene sequence: CDR1 EGSNGY, CDR2 YDSYNSKV. The CDR3 loop spans 17 amino acids. Trimming took 0 bases from V and 5 from J; bases not matched to a gene: 16.

On this clone: Because the CDR3's place on the DNA is in doubt, the DNA is left out and the CDR3 is given as listed by TCRdb. The V gene call reads TRGV2; no J gene was called. CDR1 EGSNGY and CDR2 YDSYNSKV come from the germline V gene. The CDR3 spans 19 amino acids, including both terminal residues. CDR3: CATWDGPGVRNSLAVEQHF.

This clone is medium-sized (0.01 to 0.1%). The chain couples TRGV9 to TRGJ1 or TRGJ2. The J gene was not available in TCRdb and was assigned here by matching the DNA to germline segments. The germline gives CDR1 GITISATS, CDR2 ISYDGTV (reference sequence). The trim removed 4 bases at V and 3 bases at J, leaving 6 bases unmatched. This CDR3 contains 13 residues. In nucleotides, the CDR3 is TGTGCCTTGTGGGACCTTCGTTATTATAAGAAACTCTTT. As protein: CALWDLRYYKKLF.

This clone rates as medium-sized (0.01 to 0.1%). V usage is TRGV9 and J usage is TRGJ1 or TRGJ2. TCRdb gives no J gene; it was assigned here by matching the DNA to germline. The V gene end was trimmed by 8 bases and the J gene end by 4 bases; junction bases not matched to a gene: 5. CDR3 length equals 11 residues. The V gene's germline CDR1 is GITISATS and CDR2 ISYDGTV (reference sequence). The CDR3 loop is CALSRYYKKLF. The CDR3, as DNA: TGTGCCTTGTCTCGCTATTATAAGAAACTCTTT.

This clone rates as medium-sized. This chain uses TRGV10 with TRGJP1. TCRdb offers no J gene call, so here the DNA was matched to germline to obtain one. TRGV10 is designated an ORF whose function remains uncertain. CDR3 size: 14 residues. The ends lost 8 bases at V and 3 bases at J; junction bases unmatched: 7. DNA for the CDR3: TGTGCTGCGTGGGATTTAGCCACTGGTTGGTTCAAGATATTT. Translating it yields CAAWDLATGWFKIF.

This clone is deemed medium-sized. Written as DNA, the CDR3 is TGTGCCACCTGGGAGAACGATTATAAGAAACTCTTT. Amino acid sequence: CATWENDYKKLF. The rearrangement links TRGV4 to TRGJ1 or TRGJ2. Germline matching of the DNA provided the J gene here, since TCRdb leaves it blank. CDR1 is EGSTGY, CDR2 YDSYTSSV, per germline. The CDR3 is 12 residues long. The trim removed 4 bases at V and 5 bases at J, leaving 5 bases unmatched.

This clone qualifies as medium-sized. This chain joins TRGV2 and TRGJP2. Germline matching of the DNA provided the J gene here, since TCRdb leaves it blank. CDR1 is EGSNGY and CDR2 is YDSYNSKV in the germline V gene. J was trimmed by 0 bases and V by 0 bases; bases with no gene match: 10. The CDR3 sequence is 18 residues long. Here the CDR3 DNA reads TGTGCCACCTGGGACGGGCTGCCCTACTATAGTAGTGATTGGATCAAGACGTTT. Protein sequence: CATWDGLPYYSSDWIKTF.

By sample share, this clone is large. DNA for the CDR3: TGTGCCACCTGGGATAGACCTTATTATAAGAAACTCTTT. Its protein is CATWDRPYYKKLF. The rearrangement joins TRGV4 to TRGJ1 or TRGJ2. The J gene was not available in TCRdb and was assigned here by matching the DNA to germline segments. The V gene end was trimmed by 3 bases and the J gene end by 3 bases; junction bases not matched to a gene: 5. Germline V gene sequence: CDR1 EGSTGY, CDR2 YDSYTSSV. The CDR3 consists of 13 residues.

This clone counts as medium-sized (0.01 to 0.1%). The chain has TRGV8 and TRGJP2. TCRdb lists no J gene, so it was determined here by aligning the DNA to germline. V lost 10 bases, J lost 6 bases, and 11 bases stayed unmatched. The CDR3 loop spans 13 amino acids. Germline assignment: CDR1 VENAVY and CDR2 YDSYNSRV. DNA for the CDR3: TGTGCCACTCCGGGGGGGGGTGATTGGATCAAGACGTTT. Its translation: CATPGGGDWIKTF.

In the case of this clone: One base separates it from a far larger clone, so it is likely a read error. Other DNA variants within this sample encode the same CDR3. V usage is TRGV2 and J usage is TRGJP2. No J gene is reported in TCRdb; it was inferred here by comparing the DNA with germline. The CDR3 is made up of 19 amino acids. CDR1 EGSNGY and CDR2 YDSYNSKV come from the germline V gene. V shed 3 bases and J 0 bases; nucleotides not matched to a gene: 16. CDR3 amino acids: CATWDSIISSYSSDWIKTF. In DNA, the CDR3 is TGTGCCACCTGGGACTCAATAATATCGAGCTATAGTAGTGATTGGATCAAGACGTTT.

By share, this clone counts as medium-sized. The chain employs TRGV10 and TRGJP1. The J gene, absent from TCRdb, was called here by matching the DNA to germline. TRGV10 carries the ORF label, with uncertain function. Losses at the gene ends were 8 bases for V and 0 bases for J; bases not matched to a gene: 10. This CDR3 spans 16 amino acids. The CDR3 sequence: CAAWDRAHTTGWFKIF. CDR3 in DNA: TGTGCTGCGTGGGACCGAGCTCATACCACTGGTTGGTTCAAGATATTT.

This clone is judged medium-sized. The chain links TRGV8 to TRGJ1 or TRGJ2. No J gene was available from TCRdb, and it was assigned here by a germline match of the DNA. This CDR3 is built from 10 residues. Germline V gene sequence: CDR1 VENAVY, CDR2 YDSYNSRV. With V trimmed by 2 bases and J by 12 bases, 4 bases remained unmatched. The CDR3 DNA is TGTGCCACCTGGGATAAGGGGAAACTCTTT. This encodes CATWDKGKLF.

This clone was seen a few times. A far larger clone is just one base off, so this is likely a read error. Distinct nucleotide sequences in the sample also encode this CDR3. The chain links TRGV2 to TRGJP2. TCRdb does not report a J gene; here it was assigned by matching the DNA to germline references. The germline V gene has CDR1 EGSNGY and CDR2 YDSYNSKV. This CDR3 has 14 residues. The CDR3 nucleotides read TGTGCCACCTGGGACTATTGTAGCGATTGGATCAAGACGTTT. Protein product: CATWDYCSDWIKTF.

In regard to this clone: An end of the junction does not agree with germline; a read error may underlie this. The V and J genes are TRGV10 and TRGJP1. Assignment of the J gene here rests on matching the DNA to germline, because TCRdb gives none. TRGV10 is noted as an ORF with a role that remains uncertain. The CDR3 covers 13 residues. CDR3 coding DNA: TGCGCGGGATTTTGGGCCAATGGTTGGTTCAAGATATTT. Translating it yields CAGFWANGWFKIF.

This clone is judged large. At the DNA level, this CDR3 is encoded by other sequences in the same sample as well. The chain couples TRGV9 to TRGJ1 or TRGJ2. TCRdb lists no J gene, so it was determined here by aligning the DNA to germline. The CDR3 has 11 residues. Germline V gives CDR1 GITISATS, CDR2 ISYDGTV (reference sequence). The V segment lost 0 bases and the J segment 10 bases; nucleotides outside the gene matches: 3. The CDR3 region has the DNA TGTGCCTTGTGGGAGGTGGGGAAGAAACTCTTT. Protein: CALWEVGKKLF.

This clone has only a few counts. This probably arose from a read error, given a far larger clone one base away. The identical CDR3 is also encoded by other nucleotide sequences in the sample. The V segment is TRGV2, and no J call was made. Germline V gene data show CDR1 as EGSNGY and CDR2 as YDSYNSKV. This CDR3 has 14 amino acids. This chain's CDR3 is CATWDGPDYYKKLF. CDR3 DNA: TGTGCCACCTGGGACGGGCCCGATTATTATAAGAAACTATTT.

This clone counts as medium-sized (0.01 to 0.1%). This chain uses TRGV2 with TRGJ1 or TRGJ2. The J gene comes from matching the DNA to germline here; TCRdb lacks it. V was clipped by 0 bases and J by 3 bases; unmatched bases: 8. Germline CDR1 reads EGSNGY; CDR2 reads YDSYNSKV. The CDR3 sequence is 15 residues long. CDR3 region: CATWDGRFFYYKKLF. CDR3 in DNA: TGTGCCACCTGGGACGGGCGGTTTTTTTATTATAAGAAACTCTTT.

Only a few counts were recorded for this clone. The chain has TRGV9 and TRGJ1 or TRGJ2. TCRdb leaves out the J gene; it was filled in here by matching the DNA to germline. Germline V gene lookup returns CDR1 GITISATS and CDR2 ISYDGTV (reference sequence). This CDR3 is 16 amino acids long. With V trimmed by 2 bases and J by 0 bases, 10 bases remained unmatched. CDR3 bases: TGTGCCTTGTGGGAGGCCGAGATTAGGAATTATTATAAGAAACTCTTT. Its protein product is CALWEAEIRNYYKKLF.

This clone is medium-sized in the sample. The chain has TRGV4 and TRGJ1 or TRGJ2. In the absence of a J gene in TCRdb, the DNA was matched to germline to assign it here. This CDR3 is 13 amino acids long. Per germline, CDR1 EGSTGY and CDR2 YDSYTSSV. V was clipped by 0 bases and J by 4 bases; unmatched bases: 3. CDR3 nucleotides: TGTGCCACCTGGGATGGGCCGTATTATAAGAAACTCTTT. Translating gives CATWDGPYYKKLF.

In this sample, this clone is medium-sized. The chain has TRGV9 and TRGJ1 or TRGJ2. The J gene was missing in TCRdb and was found by matching the end of the DNA to germline. V shed 4 bases, J shed 4 bases, and the junction held 7 bases outside the gene matches. Germline CDR1 GITISATS, CDR2 ISYDGTV (reference sequence). The CDR3 totals 13 residues. The CDR3 DNA is TGTGCCTTGTGGGATCTATTGTATTATAAGAAACTCTTT. Its translation: CALWDLLYYKKLF.

By share of the sample, this clone is medium-sized (0.01 to 0.1%). This sequence joins TRGV10 and TRGJP1. TCRdb records no J gene; here it was assigned by comparing the DNA to germline. TRGV10 is classed as an ORF, of uncertain function. The CDR3 spans 13 residues. J gave up 2 bases and V 14 bases, and 9 bases lay outside the gene matches. This CDR3 reads CAPRRTTGWFKIF. The CDR3, as DNA: TGTGCTCCTAGAAGGACCACTGGTTGGTTCAAGATATTT.

This clone was seen at least ten times. The CDR3 DNA sequence: TGTGCCTTGTGGGAGGTGGTCTATTATAAGAAACTCTTT. Amino acid sequence: CALWEVVYYKKLF. The V call is TRGV9, the J call TRGJ1 or TRGJ2. No J gene is reported in TCRdb; it was inferred here by comparing the DNA with germline. Germline V gene lookup returns CDR1 GITISATS and CDR2 ISYDGTV (reference sequence). CDR3 length equals 13 residues. With 0 bases clipped from V and 4 bases from J, the junction kept 3 bases outside the gene matches.

This clone was counted only a few times. TCRdb's listed protein matches a much larger clone and diverges from this DNA's translation at residue 6, likely through a read error; the protein shown comes from the DNA. The rearrangement joins TRGV10 to TRGJ1 or TRGJ2. TCRdb does not report a J gene; here it was assigned by matching the DNA to germline references. TRGV10 is an ORF for which the function is uncertain. This CDR3 is 10 amino acids long. The J segment lost 11 bases and the V segment lost 8 bases, leaving 7 bases of the junction unmatched. The CDR3 protein is CAAWDGEKLF. CDR3 sequence (DNA): TGTGCTGCGTGGGATGGCGAGAAACTCTTT.

This clone is deemed medium-sized. V and J are TRGV11 and TRGJ1 or TRGJ2. Since TCRdb gives no J gene, matching the DNA to germline was used here to assign it. TRGV11 is reported as an ORF; its role is uncertain. The J segment lost 3 bases and the V segment lost 6 bases, leaving 11 bases of the junction unmatched. The CDR3 totals 15 residues. The CDR3 bases are TGTGCCTGCTGGATTCCCGACCTCTTTTATTATAAGAAACTCTTT. Protein product: CACWIPDLFYYKKLF.

This clone is medium-sized in the sample. V and J are TRGV4 and TRGJP1. In the absence of a J gene in TCRdb, the DNA was matched to germline to assign it here. Losses at the gene ends were 2 bases for V and 0 bases for J; bases not matched to a gene: 6. Looked up from germline, CDR1 is EGSTGY and CDR2 is YDSYTSSV. This CDR3 is built from 16 residues. CDR3 residues: CATWDDWNTTGWFKIF. DNA of the CDR3: TGTGCCACCTGGGATGACTGGAATACCACTGGTTGGTTCAAGATATTT.

This clone is labeled as medium-sized (0.01 to 0.1%). The chain carries TRGV8 and TRGJP1. Here the J gene came from matching the DNA to germline, since TCRdb omits it. Germline lookup yields CDR1 VENAVY and CDR2 YDSYNSRV. The V gene end was trimmed by 5 bases and the J gene end by 2 bases; junction bases not matched to a gene: 5. This CDR3 has 14 amino acids. The DNA of the CDR3 is TGTGCCACCTGGGCACCAACCACTGGTTGGTTCAAGATATTT. Translation: CATWAPTTGWFKIF.